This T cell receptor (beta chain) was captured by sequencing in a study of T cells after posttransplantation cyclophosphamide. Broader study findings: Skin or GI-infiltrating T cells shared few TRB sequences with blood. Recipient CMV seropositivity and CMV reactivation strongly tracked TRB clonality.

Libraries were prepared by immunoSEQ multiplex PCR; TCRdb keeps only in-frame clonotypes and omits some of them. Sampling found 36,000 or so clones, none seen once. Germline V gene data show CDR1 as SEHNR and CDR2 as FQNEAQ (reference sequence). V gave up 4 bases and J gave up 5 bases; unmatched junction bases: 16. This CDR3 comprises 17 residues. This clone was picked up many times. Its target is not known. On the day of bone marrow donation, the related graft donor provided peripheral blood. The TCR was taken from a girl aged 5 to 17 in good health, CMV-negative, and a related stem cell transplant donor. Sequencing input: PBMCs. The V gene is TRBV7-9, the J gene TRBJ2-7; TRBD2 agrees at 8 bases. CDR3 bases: TGTGCCAGCAGCTCCCGTCGAGGAGCGGGAGTATGGAACGAGCAGTACTTC. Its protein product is CASSSRRGAGVWNEQYF.